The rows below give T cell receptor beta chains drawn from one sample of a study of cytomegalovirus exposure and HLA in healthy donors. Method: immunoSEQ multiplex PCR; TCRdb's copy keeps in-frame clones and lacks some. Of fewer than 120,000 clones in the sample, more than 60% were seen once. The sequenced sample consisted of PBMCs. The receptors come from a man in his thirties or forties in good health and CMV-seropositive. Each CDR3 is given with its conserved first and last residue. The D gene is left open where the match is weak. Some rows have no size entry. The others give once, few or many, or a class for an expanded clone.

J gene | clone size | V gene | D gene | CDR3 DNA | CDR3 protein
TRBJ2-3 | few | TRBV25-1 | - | TGTGCCAGCAGTCCCTCGAGGGCCTCCGGCACAGATACGCAGTATTTT | CASSPSRASGTDTQYF
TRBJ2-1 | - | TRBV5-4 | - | TGTGCCAGCAGCTGGGTCGGAGGGGGGGGTGAGCAGTTCTTC | CASSWVGGGGEQFF
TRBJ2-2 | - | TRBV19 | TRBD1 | TGTGCCAGTAGTACCAGTCACAGGGGCGGAGGCGGGGAGCTGTTTTTT | CASSTSHRGGGGELFF
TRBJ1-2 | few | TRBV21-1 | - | TGTGCCAGCAGCTTCCGGGACAGGGATGGCTACACCTTC | CASSFRDRDGYTF
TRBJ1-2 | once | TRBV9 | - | TGTGCCAGCAGCGGAGCAGGTGGCTACACCTTC | CASSGAGGYTF
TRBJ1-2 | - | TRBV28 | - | TGTGCCAGCAGTTGGGGCAGTAACTATGGCTACACCTTC | CASSWGSNYGYTF
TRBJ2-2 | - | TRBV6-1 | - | TGTGCCAGCAGTGAAAACGGGAACACCGGGGAGCTGTTTTTT | CASSENGNTGELFF
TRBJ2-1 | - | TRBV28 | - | TGTGCCAGCATACTGGGGGGGCCTCAGTACAATGAGCAGTTCTTC | CASILGGPQYNEQFF
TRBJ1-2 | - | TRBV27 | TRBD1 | TGTGCCAGCAGAAAAACAGGGGGCGTTGGTTTGAGGAACTATGGCTACACCTTC | CASRKTGGVGLRNYGYTF
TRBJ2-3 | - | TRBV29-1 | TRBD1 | TGCAGCGCACCGGGACAGGGAAGCACAGATACGCAGTATTTT | CSAPGQGSTDTQYF
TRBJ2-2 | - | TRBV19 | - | TGTGCCAGTAGTATATGGCGGGGTGGCACCGGGGAGCTGTTTTTT | CASSIWRGGTGELFF
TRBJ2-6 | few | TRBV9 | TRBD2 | TGTGCCAGCAGCGTAGGCGGGGGAGTTTCCATATCTGGGGCCAACGTCCTGACTTTC | CASSVGGGVSISGANVLTF
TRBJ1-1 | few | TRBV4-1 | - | TGCGCCAGCAGCCAATATGGGGGCGGAGAAGCTTTCTTT | CASSQYGGGEAFF
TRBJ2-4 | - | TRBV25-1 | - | TGTGCCTCAGGAGGGGGGGTTTCTTCCAAAAACATTCAGTACTTC | CASGGGVSSKNIQYF
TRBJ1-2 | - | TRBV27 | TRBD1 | TGTGCCAGCGGGACAGGGGGAATACCTAACTATGGCTACACCTTC | CASGTGGIPNYGYTF
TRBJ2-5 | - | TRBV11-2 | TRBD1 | TGTGCCAGCAGCTCCCGGGACAGGGCTCCCGAGACCCAGTACTTC | CASSSRDRAPETQYF
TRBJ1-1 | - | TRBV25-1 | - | TGTGCCAGCAGTGAATCCAGGGGCACTGAAGCTTTCTTT | CASSESRGTEAFF
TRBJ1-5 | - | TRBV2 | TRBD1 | TGTGCCAGCAGTGGGTCAGGGGGACAGCCCCAGCATTTT | CASSGSGGQPQHF
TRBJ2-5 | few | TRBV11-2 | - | TGTGCCAGCAGCTTAGATAAGGGGCGGGAGACCCAGTACTTC | CASSLDKGRETQYF
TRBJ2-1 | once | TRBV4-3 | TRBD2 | TGCGCCAGCAGCCAAGAGGGGCGGGGGGGCCAATCTGAGCAGTTCTTC | CASSQEGRGGQSEQFF
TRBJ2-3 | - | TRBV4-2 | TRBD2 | TGTGCCAGCAGCAACCGCGGGGGGGAGGACGCGCAGTATTTT | CASSNRGGEDAQYF
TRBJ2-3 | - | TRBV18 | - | TGTGCCAGCTCACTCCGCCGGGACACCCGCACAGATACGCAGTATTTT | CASSLRRDTRTDTQYF
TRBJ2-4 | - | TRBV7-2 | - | TGTGCCAGCAGCCAGAACAGGGAAGACATTCAGTACTTC | CASSQNREDIQYF
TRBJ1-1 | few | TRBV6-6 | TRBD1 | TGTGCCAGCAGTCCACGGACAGGGGTGAACACTGAAGCTTTCTTT | CASSPRTGVNTEAFF
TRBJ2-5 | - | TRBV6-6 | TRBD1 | TGTGCCAGCAGTTACTCGGACAGGGGGTACCAAGAGACCCAGTACTTC | CASSYSDRGYQETQYF
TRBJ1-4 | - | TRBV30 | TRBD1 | TGTGCCTGGAGTGTAACGACAGGGGGGATGTCTAATGAAAAACTGTTTTTT | CAWSVTTGGMSNEKLFF
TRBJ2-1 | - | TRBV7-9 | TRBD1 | TGTTCCAGCAGCTTTACAACGGGACAGAGATACAATGAGCAGTTCTTC | CSSSFTTGQRYNEQFF
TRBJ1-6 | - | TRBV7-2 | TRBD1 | TGTGCCAGCAGCATAGCTCGGACAGGAAATTCGCCCCTCCACTTT | CASSIARTGNSPLHF
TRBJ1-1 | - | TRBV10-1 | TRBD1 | TGCGCCAGCAGCAGGACAGGGATGGGCACTGAAGCTTTCTTT | CASSRTGMGTEAFF
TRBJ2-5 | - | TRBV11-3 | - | TGTGCCAGCAGCTTAGGGCCCTTGCAAGAGACCCAGTACTTC | CASSLGPLQETQYF
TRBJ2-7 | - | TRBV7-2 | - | TGTGCCAGCAGCCTGACCCTAGTGGGAGGCTACGAGCAGTACTTC | CASSLTLVGGYEQYF
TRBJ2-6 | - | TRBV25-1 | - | TGTGCCAGCAGTGAGTCTAGTGGGGCCAACGTCCTGACTTTC | CASSESSGANVLTF
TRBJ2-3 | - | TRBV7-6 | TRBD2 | TGTGCCAGCAGCTTAGCAACGGGGGGGCGCACAGATACGCAGTATTTT | CASSLATGGRTDTQYF
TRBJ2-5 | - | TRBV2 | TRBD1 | TGTGCCAGCAGTGAACCAAGACAGGACAGGTACCAAGAGACCCAGTACTTC | CASSEPRQDRYQETQYF
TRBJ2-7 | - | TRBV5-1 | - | TGCGCCAGCAGCTTGACCCCGTCAGCGTCCTACGAGCAGTACTTC | CASSLTPSASYEQYF
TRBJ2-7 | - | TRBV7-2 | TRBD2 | TGTGCCAGCAGCCCGACTAGCGGGGGGCTTTACGAGCAGTACTTC | CASSPTSGGLYEQYF
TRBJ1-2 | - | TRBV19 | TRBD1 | TGTGCCAGTAGCCCACAGGGGAACTATGGCTACACCTTC | CASSPQGNYGYTF
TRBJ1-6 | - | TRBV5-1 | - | TGCGCCAGCCGCCCACAGGGTGGGGATTCACCCCTCCACTTT | CASRPQGGDSPLHF
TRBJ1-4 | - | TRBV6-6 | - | TGTGCCAGCAGTACAGTTAATGAAAAACTGTTTTTT | CASSTVNEKLFF
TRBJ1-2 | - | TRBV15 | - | TGTGCCACCAGCTCAGGGGCCTATAACTATGGCTACACCTTC | CATSSGAYNYGYTF
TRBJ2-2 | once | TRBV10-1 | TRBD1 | TGCGCCAGCAGTCCCGGGACAGGGGGATTCGAGCTGTTTTTT | CASSPGTGGFELFF
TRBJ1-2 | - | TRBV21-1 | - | TGTGCCAGCAGTCGACAGGGGGAAGTGAATGGCTACACCTTC | CASSRQGEVNGYTF
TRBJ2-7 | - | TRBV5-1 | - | TGCGCCAGCAGCTTGGATGGCCCCCTTTTGGTGCAGTACTTC | CASSLDGPLLVQYF
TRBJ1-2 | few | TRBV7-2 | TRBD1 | TGTGCCAGCAGCCAGACGACAGGGATGTGGGGCTACACCTTC | CASSQTTGMWGYTF
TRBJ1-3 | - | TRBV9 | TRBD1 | TGTGCCAGCAGCGTCGCCGGGACAGTCGACTCTGGAAACACCATATATTTT | CASSVAGTVDSGNTIYF
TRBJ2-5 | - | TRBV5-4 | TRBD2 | TGTGCCAGCAGCGATGCGGGGGGGCTCCAAGAGACCCAGTACTTC | CASSDAGGLQETQYF
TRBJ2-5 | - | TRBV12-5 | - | TGTGCTAGTGGTTTTAGGGGACAAGAGACCCAGTACTTC | CASGFRGQETQYF
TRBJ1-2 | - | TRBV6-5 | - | TGTGCCAGCAGTGAGCGGACCTTATTTGTCTACACCTTC | CASSERTLFVYTF
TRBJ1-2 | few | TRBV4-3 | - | TGCGCCAGCAGCTACTCGGCGACAGATTCCTATGGCTACACCTTC | CASSYSATDSYGYTF
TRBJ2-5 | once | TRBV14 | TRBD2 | TGTGCCAGCAGCCAAATTACTAGCGCTCCAGAGACCCAGTACTTC | CASSQITSAPETQYF
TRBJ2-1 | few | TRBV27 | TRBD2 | TGTGCCAGCAGAATAGCGGGGGCGAATGAGCAGTTCTTC | CASRIAGANEQFF
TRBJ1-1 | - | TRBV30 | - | TGTGCCTGGACTACGAACACTGAAGCTTTCTTT | CAWTTNTEAFF
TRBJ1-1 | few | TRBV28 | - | TGTGCCAGCAGTTTTATCGCGGGGGTGACCACTGAAGCTTTCTTT | CASSFIAGVTTEAFF
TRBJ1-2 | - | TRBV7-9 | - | TGTGCCGGCAGCTTAGAACGGCGGATAGCTAACTATGGCTACACCTTC | CAGSLERRIANYGYTF
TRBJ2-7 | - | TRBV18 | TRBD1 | TGTGCCAGCTCACCAAGAGGGGGACAGGGGGCATCCTACGAGCAGTACTTC | CASSPRGGQGASYEQYF